The 18 T cell receptor beta chains reported below all come from one sample, sequenced in a study of T-cell memory formation after mild COVID-19. TCRdb fed the 5' RACE reads into MiXCR, producing one record per CDR3 protein. The table shows about 280,000 distinct CDR3 sequences, with roughly 8.2% occurring only once. Material for sequencing was PBMCs or a T cell subset sorted from them (not recorded which). The receptors stem from a man between 18 and 35 years old who had mild COVID-19 (a few samples of this study predate the infection). Cell type and time point are not known.

V usage is TRBV4-3 and J usage is TRBJ1-2; D may be TRBD1 (5 bases). V was cut by 4 bases and J by 4 bases, with 16 bases left in between. Germline V gene data show CDR1 as LGHNA and CDR2 as YSLEER. The CDR3 has 15 amino acids. CDR3 DNA: TGCGCCAGCAGCCCTGGAGGCTCGGGGGGCTATGGCTACACCTTC. It codes for CASSPGGSGGYGYTF.

The chain employs TRBV12-3 or TRBV12-4 and TRBJ1-5; 7 bases align to TRBD1. Germline trimming cut 7 bases from V and 0 bases from J; bases unmatched to any gene: 9. The CDR3 contains 16 residues. The CDR3 nucleotides are TGTGCCAGCAAGATGGGACAGAGCTATAGCAATCAGCCCCAGCATTTT. Translation gives CASKMGQSYSNQPQHF.

This clonotype has only one observation. The chain links TRBV20-1 to TRBJ2-1; unclear D gene. Between the trimmed V and J ends, which lost 3 bases and 0 bases, there was a span of 9 bases. This CDR3 spans 14 amino acids. CDR1 DFQATT and CDR2 SNEGSKA come from the germline V gene (reference sequence). DNA for the CDR3: TGCAGTGCTAGTGGGCAGAGCTCCTACAATGAGCAGTTCTTC. The encoded protein is CSASGQSSYNEQFF.

This clonotype was seen a handful of times. The V call is TRBV4-3, the J call TRBJ2-5; 11 nucleotides align to TRBD2. This CDR3 has 16 amino acids. Trimming took 0 bases from V and 5 from J; bases not matched to a gene: 5. Germline V gene lookup returns CDR1 LGHNA and CDR2 YSLEER. The CDR3 protein is CASSQDSGGAWETQYF. The CDR3 DNA reads as TGCGCCAGCAGCCAAGATAGCGGGGGGGCTTGGGAGACCCAGTACTTC.

The chain is built from TRBV7-9 and TRBJ2-1, with TRBD2 matching 10 bases. CDR1 is SEHNR and CDR2 is FQNEAQ in the germline V gene (reference sequence). This CDR3 is built from 15 residues. V was pared by 5 bases and J by 10 bases, with 11 bases of the junction left unmatched. CDR3 nucleotide sequence: TGTGCCAGCAGCCGGACTAGCGGTGCCCTAGGGGAGCAGTTCTTC. The encoded protein is CASSRTSGALGEQFF.

The V gene is TRBV4-3, the J gene TRBJ1-2; D gene ambiguous. The germline V and J ends were trimmed by 3 bases and 5 bases, with 16 bases remaining between them. CDR3 size: 15 residues. The V gene's germline CDR1 is LGHNA and CDR2 YSLEER. The CDR3 here is CASSQTHGIPYGYTF. In DNA, the CDR3 is TGCGCCAGCAGCCAGACCCATGGGATCCCATATGGCTACACCTTC.

The table lists this clonotype with many counts. V and J are TRBV18 and TRBJ1-2; TRBD1 aligns across 8 bases. The CDR3 spans 15 residues. The germline CDR1 and CDR2 sequences are KGHSH and LQKENI. The V and J ends lost 7 bases and 3 bases, in that order; junction bases with no gene match: 10. The CDR3 sequence is CASFSTGDGDYGYTF. Here the CDR3 DNA reads TGTGCCAGCTTTTCGACAGGGGACGGCGACTATGGCTACACCTTC.

CDR3 region: CASSPQPGSSFNEQFF. Written as DNA, the CDR3 is TGTGCCAGCAGTCCTCAACCGGGATCCTCGTTCAATGAGCAGTTCTTC. The chain joins TRBV12-3 or TRBV12-4 to TRBJ2-1; D possibly corresponds to TRBD2 (5 bases). The V gene lost 5 bases and the J gene lost 6 bases, with 20 bases spanning the gap. The length of the CDR3 is 16 residues.

The chain joins TRBV6-2 or TRBV6-3 to TRBJ2-1; D possibly corresponds to TRBD1 (5 bases). This CDR3 has 18 residues. V lost 2 bases, J lost 1 base, and 18 bases lay in between. Germline V gene data show CDR1 as MNHEY and CDR2 as SVGEGT. CDR3 protein: CASSYRGPRRGSYNEQFF. DNA of the CDR3: TGTGCCAGCAGTTACAGGGGCCCCCGAAGGGGTTCCTACAATGAGCAGTTCTTC.

This clonotype was detected many times. The CDR3 region has the DNA TGTGCCAGCAGCCAAGAGATTCAGGCGAACATTCAGTACTTC. Translation gives CASSQEIQANIQYF. J is TRBJ2-4 and V is TRBV4-2, with D unclear. The length of the CDR3 is 14 residues. Trimming took 0 bases from V and 7 from J, leaving 10 bases between them. Germline lookup yields CDR1 LGHNA and CDR2 YNFKEQ.

In this sample, this clonotype turned up many times. The chain combines TRBV5-1 with TRBJ1-5; D gene uncertain. CDR3 length equals 14 residues. V was cut by 7 bases and J by 4 bases, with 15 bases left in between. Per the germline V gene, CDR1 is SGHRS and CDR2 is YFSETQ. CDR3 residues: CASGPREVNQPQHF. The CDR3 DNA reads TGCGCCAGCGGACCCCGGGAGGTGAATCAGCCCCAGCATTTT. Filled out from reference TRBV5-1 and TRBJ1-5, the complete variable domain reads KAGVTQTPRYLIKTRGQQVTLSCSPISGHRSVSWYQQTPGQGLQFLFEYFSETQRNKGNFPGRFSGRQFSNSRSEMNVSTLELGDSALYLCASGPREVNQPQHFGDGTRLSIL.

This clonotype was observed many times. The chain is built from TRBV5-1 and TRBJ2-3; weak D call: TRBD2 (6 bases). The V end lost 4 bases, the J end lost 2 bases, and 14 bases lay between the germline ends. The CDR3 has 15 amino acids. CDR1 and CDR2 from the germline V gene are SGHRS and YFSETQ. CDR3 protein: CASSNLGRDTDTQYF. In DNA form, the CDR3 reads TGCGCCAGCAGCAACCTGGGGCGGGACACAGATACGCAGTATTTT.

This clonotype was counted at least ten times. V usage is TRBV4-3 and J usage is TRBJ1-5; no firm D call. This CDR3 region has 15 residues. The germline V gene encodes CDR1 LGHNA and CDR2 YSLEER. Trimming pared 0 bases from V and 6 bases from J, leaving 12 bases between. The CDR3: CASSQEGKGAQPQHF. The CDR3 coding sequence is TGCGCCAGCAGCCAAGAGGGTAAGGGAGCTCAGCCCCAGCATTTT.

The rearrangement links TRBV7-6 to TRBJ2-5; 10 bases match TRBD2. The V gene end was trimmed by 1 base and the J gene end by 0 bases; junction bases not matched to a gene: 11. CDR3 size: 19 residues. The germline CDR1 and CDR2 sequences are SGHVS and FNYEAQ. Here the CDR3 reads CASSLGAPQRGGYQETQYF. CDR3 DNA sequence: TGTGCCAGCAGCTTAGGGGCCCCACAGCGGGGGGGGTACCAAGAGACCCAGTACTTC.

This clonotype was detected many times. V is TRBV3-1 and J is TRBJ2-7; the match to TRBD1 covers 8 bases. The CDR3 length is 13 residues. Germline CDR1 is LGHDT and CDR2 is YNNKEL (reference sequence). Trimming cost V 7 bases and J 5 bases; bases outside gene matches: 7. CDR3 residues: CASKFGQGNEQYF. For the CDR3, the DNA is TGTGCCAGCAAATTTGGACAGGGCAACGAGCAGTACTTC.

Points on this clonotype: Sequence at one end of the junction differs from germline and may be a read error. The V gene is TRBV7-7, the J gene TRBJ1-1; 7 bases align to TRBD1. The CDR3 runs to 13 residues. CDR1 SSHAT and CDR2 FNYEAQ come from the germline V gene (reference sequence). CDR3 in amino acids: CASSLDRDTEAFF. The DNA for the CDR3 is TGTGCTAGCAGCTTAGACAGGGACACTGAAGCTTTCTTT.

This clonotype was seen a few times. The chain links TRBV6-5 to TRBJ2-1; TRBD1 matches 11 bases. CDR1 is MNHEY, CDR2 SVGAGI, per germline. V was clipped by 10 bases and J by 4 bases; unmatched bases: 9. CDR3 length equals 15 residues. The CDR3 loop reads CATRQGTGGYNEQFF. The CDR3 DNA sequence: TGTGCCACCCGGCAGGGGACAGGGGGTTACAATGAGCAGTTCTTC.

In this sample, this clonotype turned up a few times. V and J are TRBV7-9 and TRBJ2-7; 8 bases map to TRBD1. The CDR3 runs to 17 residues. The germline CDR1 and CDR2 sequences are SEHNR and FQNEAQ (reference sequence). The junction had 15 bases not matched to a gene; V was cut back by 1 base and J by 7 bases. Written as DNA, the CDR3 is TGTGCCAGCAGCTTAGTAAGCCAGGGGGCGTCTCGGGGGGAGCAGTACTTC. Its translation is CASSLVSQGASRGEQYF.